The clone carrying this T cell receptor (beta chain) was counted many times. Its specificity is not known. Other DNA sequences in this sample translate to the same CDR3. Produced via immunoSEQ multiplex PCR; TCRdb's table is partial and in-frame only. The data hold about 120,000 clones, with approximately 70% observed a single time. The sample originates from a study of shared clonotypes between healthy human individuals. Findings of the study overall: Generation of non-shared clonotypes was less probable than generation of clonotypes shared by all four donors. Clonotype sharing across several donors was observed for about 4.8% of naive CD4 clonotypes. A generally larger estimated richness was seen in naive subsets than in memory subsets.

V was clipped by 2 bases and J by 1 base; unmatched bases: 1. Germline loops: CDR1 MNHNY, CDR2 SVGAGI (reference sequence). CDR3 length: 14 amino acids. This TCR derives from a woman in her twenties or thirties in good health. This rearrangement joins TRBV6-6 to TRBJ1-1; TRBD1 matches 7 bases. The sequenced sample was memory CD8+ T cells sorted from blood. The subset here: CD45RO+ cells pooled with CCR7-negative TemRA cells. CDR3 bases: TGTGCCAGCAGTTACACAGGGGAGAACACTGAAGCTTTCTTT. Its protein is CASSYTGENTEAFF.